The entry below describes one TCR beta chain. What it binds is not known. Other DNA sequences in the same sample also yield this CDR3. This record belongs to a study of beta chain features in type 1 diabetes. Background on the study: Patients did not differ from healthy donors in age, gender or cell yield. Whole-study results and caveats: Moderate but significant shortening of TCRB CDR3s was recorded in all four CD4+ subsets from Type 1 diabetes patients.

The sequenced template was cDNA made from the entire isolated RNA. The table came from immunoSEQ multiplex PCR; TCRdb's copy has only in-frame clones and leaves some out. The data show a few hundred thousand clones, with over 12% seen just once and 0.015% held by the top ten. Trimming cost V 0 bases and J 8 bases; bases outside gene matches: 2. The CDR3 has 13 residues. Looked up from germline, CDR1 is SGHRS and CDR2 is YFSETQ. Each donor gave one heparinised blood draw averaging approximately 100 mL. Sorting based on CD45RO/CCR7/CD25/CD127/CD95/CD27 separated CD4+ naive, central memory, regulatory and stem cell-like memory cells.

The TCR sequence derives from a man between 18 and 35 years old with type 1 diabetes. The rearrangement joins TRBV5-1 to TRBJ1-2; TRBD1 matches 9 bases. The material sequenced was naive CD4+ T cells from blood. The DNA of the CDR3 is TGCGCCAGCAGCTTGGGACAGGGGGTAGGCTACACCTTC. As protein: CASSLGQGVGYTF. The complete variable domain, with remaining parts taken from reference TRBV5-1 and TRBJ1-2, reads KAGVTQTPRYLIKTRGQQVTLSCSPISGHRSVSWYQQTPGQGLQFLFEYFSETQRNKGNFPGRFSGRQFSNSRSEMNVSTLELGDSALYLCASSLGQGVGYTFGSGTRLTVV.